This TCR beta chain appears in the sequencing data of a study of blood T cell repertoires in COVID-19. Overall study context: Acute and convalescent COVID-19 samples came from the United States, Italy and Spain. Sources were T cells, B-cell-depleted T cells, or PBMCs; the material itself was cDNA or gDNA.

This clone was recorded a few times. In the authors' methods: Amplification from reference gene primers served as the basis for estimated nucleated cell counts. Data came from immunoSEQ multiplex PCR; TCRdb stores just in-frame clones and leaves some out. The DNA was the basis for D and trimming; V, J and clone size are from that table. Here the sample spans about 85,000 clones, roughly four fifths being singletons. CDR1 and CDR2 (germline): MNHNY, SVGAGI (reference sequence). Trimming cost V 6 bases and J 4 bases; bases outside gene matches: 11. This CDR3 region has 16 residues. The chain links TRBV6-6 to TRBJ2-2; 7 bases agree with TRBD1. The material sequenced was peripheral blood. This receptor was taken from a human donor in a cohort sampled during active COVID-19. The CDR3 sequence: CASRPTSDRVTGELFF. The DNA of the CDR3 is TGTGCCAGCAGGCCCACCTCCGACAGGGTCACCGGGGAGCTGTTTTTT.